These T cell receptor beta chains were read from a single sample in a study of blood T cell repertoires in COVID-19. The table came from immunoSEQ multiplex PCR; TCRdb's copy has only in-frame clones and leaves some out. Among about 180,000 clones listed, roughly nine tenths were seen once. Sequencing was carried out using peripheral blood. These receptors were taken from a man aged 18 to 29 who had recovered from COVID-19. The CDR3 runs from the conserved cysteine through the conserved F or W.

>TRBJ1-2|TRBV14
CASSRTGGNYGYTF
>TRBJ2-7|TRBV5-4
CASSLQGITYEQYF
>TRBJ2-7|TRBV3-1/TRBV3-2
CASSQGLAGYYEQYF
>TRBJ2-5|TRBV28
CASSLGTLGTQYF
>TRBJ2-7|TRBV5-4
CASSLRWDRAGEQYF
>TRBJ1-6|TRBV5-1
CASSLLNSPLHF
>TRBJ2-3|TRBV27
CASSPRGTRTDTQYF
>TRBJ1-1|TRBV19
CASSREGQTEAFF
>TRBJ1-2|TRBV5-1
CASSWGVPDYGYTF
>TRBJ2-3|TRBV3-1/TRBV3-2
CASSQDNGGAGDTDTQYF
>TRBJ1-5|TRBV18
CASSQTGVNNQPQHF
>TRBJ2-1|TRBV11-3
CASSPGTSSEQFF
>TRBJ2-5|TRBV9
CASSVVGGLQETQYF
>TRBJ2-6|TRBV28
CATHSGPGSSGANVLTF
>TRBJ1-1|TRBV18
CASSPKQGTEAFF
>TRBJ2-6|TRBV7-2
CASSLARAGGNSGANVLTF
>TRBJ2-7|TRBV19
CASSQTGTDSYEQYF
>TRBJ2-7|TRBV28
CASNHRQGIYEQYF
>TRBJ2-2|TRBV2
CASSDDTGELFF
>TRBJ1-1|TRBV9
CASSVGSANTEAFF
>TRBJ2-7|TRBV28
CASSQGGQTTYEQYF
>TRBJ1-5|TRBV10-3
CAISFDSSNQPQHF
>TRBJ1-1|TRBV28
CASGGTLNTEAFF
>TRBJ1-1|TRBV5-6
CASSLGGKTEAFF
>TRBJ1-6|TRBV28
CASSRGGVMDSPLHF
>TRBJ1-1|TRBV10-1
CASRSNRGTEAFF
>TRBJ1-1|TRBV6-5
CASNMVQTEAFF
>TRBJ1-1|TRBV11-1
CASSLGDRVNTEAFF
>TRBJ2-3|TRBV7-8
CASSLVLAGPRAQYF
>TRBJ2-2|TRBV7-2
CASSPTAGAVPGELFF
>TRBJ2-5|TRBV7-9
CASSRSGDTLSRETQYF
>TRBJ1-1|TRBV5-4
CASSSLKGGDEAFF
>TRBJ2-1|TRBV3-1/TRBV3-2
CASSSYGGSEQFF
>TRBJ2-7|TRBV6-5
CASKTSQGPYEQYF
>TRBJ2-1|TRBV6-5
CASRPGTGSYNEQFF
>TRBJ2-5|TRBV5-4
CASSMISNLGGETQYF
>TRBJ2-1|TRBV7-2
CASSFGPGLAGEIEFF
>TRBJ2-1|TRBV7-9
CASSPSGGVDKQFF
>TRBJ2-7|TRBV2
CASSEAVAGGPTYEQYF
>TRBJ1-1|TRBV5-1
CASSIDRGLTEAFF
>TRBJ2-1|TRBV27
CASSFSLYEYNEQFF
>TRBJ2-7|TRBV24-1
CATSDGGRDEQYF
>TRBJ2-1|TRBV7-2
CASSLGGGGRNEQFF
>TRBJ1-2|TRBV27
CASRRTGQGYGYTF
>TRBJ2-2|TRBV9
CASSAGAYNTGELFF
>TRBJ2-5|TRBV28
CASSYEAGPKTQYF
>TRBJ2-7|TRBV6-4
CASSVYEQYF
>TRBJ2-2|TRBV15
CATSRGLADTGELFF
>TRBJ2-7|TRBV5-4
CASSLGALNYEQYF
>TRBJ2-1|TRBV5-1
CASSFRLLAGEPHEQFF
>TRBJ2-4|TRBV5-6
CASSLTTVKNIQYF
>TRBJ2-2|TRBV27
CASSSAGVGTGELFF
>TRBJ2-7|TRBV6-5
CASTISKGYEQYF
>TRBJ1-1|TRBV18
CASSPPTSYTEAFF
>TRBJ1-1|TRBV19
CASRKGQGWGEAFF
>TRBJ1-4|TRBV6-5
CASSLQGFNEKLFF
>TRBJ1-3|TRBV6-5
CASSLAPGGGNTIYF
>TRBJ2-7|TRBV9
CASSVGAGDTYEQYF
>TRBJ2-2|TRBV7-9
CASSPLEVIRNTGELFF